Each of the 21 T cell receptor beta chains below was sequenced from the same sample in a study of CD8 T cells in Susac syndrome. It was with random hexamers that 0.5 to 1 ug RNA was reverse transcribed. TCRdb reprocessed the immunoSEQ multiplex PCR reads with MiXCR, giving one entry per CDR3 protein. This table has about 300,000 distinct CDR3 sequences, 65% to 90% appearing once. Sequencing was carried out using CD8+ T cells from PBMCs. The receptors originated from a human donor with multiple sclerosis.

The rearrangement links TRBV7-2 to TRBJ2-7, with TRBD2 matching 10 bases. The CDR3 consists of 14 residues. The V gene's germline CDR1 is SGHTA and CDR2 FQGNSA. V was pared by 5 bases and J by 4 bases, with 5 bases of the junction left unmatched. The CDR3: CASSQRLAGYEQYF. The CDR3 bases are TGTGCCAGCAGCCAAAGACTAGCGGGTTACGAGCAGTACTTC.

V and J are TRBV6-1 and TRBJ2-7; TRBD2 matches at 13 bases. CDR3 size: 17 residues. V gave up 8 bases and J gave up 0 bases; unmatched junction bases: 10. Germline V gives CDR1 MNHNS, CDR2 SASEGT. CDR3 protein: CASAGLAGSFSSYEQYF. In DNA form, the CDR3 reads TGTGCCAGCGCGGGACTAGCGGGATCTTTTTCCTCCTACGAGCAGTACTTC.

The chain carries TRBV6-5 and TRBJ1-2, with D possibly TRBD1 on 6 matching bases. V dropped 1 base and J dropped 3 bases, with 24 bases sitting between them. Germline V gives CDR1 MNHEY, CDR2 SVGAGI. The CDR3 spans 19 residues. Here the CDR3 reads CASSYYLRTEDKLYYGYTF. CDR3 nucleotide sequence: TGTGCCAGCAGTTACTACCTCAGGACAGAGGATAAATTGTACTATGGCTACACCTTC.

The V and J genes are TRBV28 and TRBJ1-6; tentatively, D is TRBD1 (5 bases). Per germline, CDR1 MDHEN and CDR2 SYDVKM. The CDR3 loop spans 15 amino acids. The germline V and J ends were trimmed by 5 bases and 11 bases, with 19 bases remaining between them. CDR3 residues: CASSRRDRELTPLHF. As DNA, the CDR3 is TGTGCCAGCAGTCGCCGGGACCGAGAATTGACACCCCTCCACTTT.

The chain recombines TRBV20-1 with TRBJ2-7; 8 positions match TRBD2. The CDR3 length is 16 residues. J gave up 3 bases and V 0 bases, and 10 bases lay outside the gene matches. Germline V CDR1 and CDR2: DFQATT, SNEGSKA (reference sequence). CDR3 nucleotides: TGCAGTGCTAGAGATCTACGGGAGGGCCAAGGCTACGAGCAGTACTTC. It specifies CSARDLREGQGYEQYF.

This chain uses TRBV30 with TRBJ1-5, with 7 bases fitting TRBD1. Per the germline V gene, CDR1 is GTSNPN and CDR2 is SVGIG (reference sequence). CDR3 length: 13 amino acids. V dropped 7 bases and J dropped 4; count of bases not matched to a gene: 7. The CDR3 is CAFQLQGNQPQHF. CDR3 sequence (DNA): TGTGCCTTCCAACTACAGGGGAATCAGCCCCAGCATTTT.

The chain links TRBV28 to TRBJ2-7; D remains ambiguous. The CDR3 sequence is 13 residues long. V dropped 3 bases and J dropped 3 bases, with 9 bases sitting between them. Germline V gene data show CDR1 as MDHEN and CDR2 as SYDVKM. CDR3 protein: CASSLGEVYEQYF. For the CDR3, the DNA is TGTGCCAGCAGTTTGGGCGAAGTCTACGAGCAGTACTTC.

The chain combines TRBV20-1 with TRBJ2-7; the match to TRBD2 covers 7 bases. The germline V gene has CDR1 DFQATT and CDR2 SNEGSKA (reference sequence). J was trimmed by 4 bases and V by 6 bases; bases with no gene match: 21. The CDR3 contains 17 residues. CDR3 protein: CSAEGQLLAESLYEQYF. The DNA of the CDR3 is TGCAGTGCAGAAGGCCAACTCCTAGCGGAGAGTTTGTACGAGCAGTACTTC.

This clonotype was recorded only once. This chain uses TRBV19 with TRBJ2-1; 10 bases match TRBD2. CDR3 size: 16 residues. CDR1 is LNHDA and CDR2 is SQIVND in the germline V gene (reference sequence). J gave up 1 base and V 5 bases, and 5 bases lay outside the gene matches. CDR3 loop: CASSAISGRSYNEQFF. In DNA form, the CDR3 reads TGTGCCAGTAGTGCCATTAGCGGGAGGTCCTACAATGAGCAGTTCTTC.

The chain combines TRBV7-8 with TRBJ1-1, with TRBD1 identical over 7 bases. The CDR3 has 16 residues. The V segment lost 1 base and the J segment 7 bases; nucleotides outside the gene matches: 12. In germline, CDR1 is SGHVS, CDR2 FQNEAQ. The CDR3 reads CASSLVLSQGVFEAFF. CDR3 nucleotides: TGTGCCAGCAGCTTAGTGCTTAGCCAGGGGGTCTTTGAAGCTTTCTTT.

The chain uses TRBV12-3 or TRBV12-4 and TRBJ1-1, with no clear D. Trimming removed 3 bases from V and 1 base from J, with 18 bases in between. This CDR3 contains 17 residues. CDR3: CASSFLVLGSENTEAFF. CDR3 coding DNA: TGTGCCAGCAGTTTCTTGGTCTTGGGCAGCGAGAACACTGAAGCTTTCTTT.

CDR3 bases: TGTGCCTGGAGTGTCCTGGGAGGCACTGAAGCTTTCTTT. Encoded protein: CAWSVLGGTEAFF. The chain recombines TRBV30 with TRBJ1-1; D is unclear. Germline CDR1 is GTSNPN and CDR2 is SVGIG (reference sequence). This CDR3 comprises 13 residues. V was trimmed by 0 bases and J by 4 bases, leaving 9 bases between them. The variable domain in full, completed from reference TRBV30 and TRBJ1-1, reads SQTIHQWPATLVQPVGSPLSLECTVEGTSNPNLYWYRQAAGRGLQLLFYSVGIGQISSEVPQNLSASRPQDRQFILSSKKLLLSDSGFYLCAWSVLGGTEAFFGQGTRLTVV.

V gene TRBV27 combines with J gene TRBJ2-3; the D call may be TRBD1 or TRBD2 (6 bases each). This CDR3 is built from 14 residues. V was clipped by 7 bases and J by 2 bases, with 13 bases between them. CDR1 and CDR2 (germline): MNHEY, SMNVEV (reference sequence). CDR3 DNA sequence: TGTGCCAGCACCGAGGGGGGACTCACAGATACGCAGTATTTT. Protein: CASTEGGLTDTQYF.

CDR3 sequence (DNA): TGTGCCAGCAGTTACTCTTATAGCGGGAGAGCGGCCGGGGAGCTGTTTTTT. Translated, it gives CASSYSYSGRAAGELFF. The chain joins TRBV6-2 or TRBV6-3 to TRBJ2-2; 9 positions match TRBD2. Trimming took 0 bases from V and 6 from J; bases not matched to a gene: 8. From germline, CDR1 is MNHEY and CDR2 SVGEGT. This CDR3 comprises 17 residues.

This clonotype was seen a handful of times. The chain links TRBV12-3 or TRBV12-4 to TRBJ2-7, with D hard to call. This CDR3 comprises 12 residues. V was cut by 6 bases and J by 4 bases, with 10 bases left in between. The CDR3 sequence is CASSQDRYEQYF. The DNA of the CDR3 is TGTGCCAGCAGCCAAGACCGATACGAGCAGTACTTC.

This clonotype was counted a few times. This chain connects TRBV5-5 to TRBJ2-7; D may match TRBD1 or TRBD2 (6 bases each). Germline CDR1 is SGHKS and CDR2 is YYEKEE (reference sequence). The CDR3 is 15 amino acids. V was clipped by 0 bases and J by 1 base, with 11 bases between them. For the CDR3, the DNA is TGTGCCAGCAGCTTGGAACGGGGGCTATCCTACGAGCAGTACTTC. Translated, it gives CASSLERGLSYEQYF.

For the CDR3, the DNA is TGTGCCAGCAGCCCGGTGACAGTACGGGTCACTGAAGCTTTCTTT. Protein: CASSPVTVRVTEAFF. The V gene is TRBV5-8, the J gene TRBJ1-1; perhaps TRBD1 as D (5 bases). Trimming removed 4 bases from V and 4 bases from J, with 17 bases in between. This CDR3 spans 15 amino acids. CDR1 SGHTS and CDR2 YDEGEE come from the germline V gene.

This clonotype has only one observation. The CDR3 sequence is CASSPRLSGGGSGEQFF. CDR3 nucleotides: TGTGCCAGCAGCCCGCGTTTGAGCGGGGGGGGGTCGGGTGAGCAGTTCTTC. The rearrangement joins TRBV7-3 to TRBJ2-1; TRBD2 aligns across 10 bases. The V and J ends lost 5 bases and 9 bases, in that order; junction bases with no gene match: 16. Germline lookup yields CDR1 SGHTA and CDR2 FQGTGA. The CDR3 is made up of 17 amino acids.

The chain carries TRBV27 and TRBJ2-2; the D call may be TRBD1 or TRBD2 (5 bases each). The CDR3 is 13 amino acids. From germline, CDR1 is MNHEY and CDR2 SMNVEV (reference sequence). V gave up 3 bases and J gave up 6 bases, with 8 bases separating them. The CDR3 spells CASSFLGPGELFF. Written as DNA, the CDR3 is TGTGCCAGCAGTTTCTTGGGACCCGGGGAGCTGTTTTTT.

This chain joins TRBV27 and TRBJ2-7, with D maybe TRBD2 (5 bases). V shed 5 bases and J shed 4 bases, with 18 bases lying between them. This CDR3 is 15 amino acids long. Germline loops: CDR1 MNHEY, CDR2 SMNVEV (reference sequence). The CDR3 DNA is TGTGCCAGCAGTACTGTTAACCCGGGCGGGTACGAGCAGTACTTC. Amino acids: CASSTVNPGGYEQYF.

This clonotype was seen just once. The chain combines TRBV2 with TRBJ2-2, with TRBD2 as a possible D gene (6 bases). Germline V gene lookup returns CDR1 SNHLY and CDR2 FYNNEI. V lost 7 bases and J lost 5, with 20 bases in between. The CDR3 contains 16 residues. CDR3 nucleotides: TGTGCCAGCATTAGCGGATTAACCTTTGGGACCGGGGAGCTGTTTTTT. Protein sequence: CASISGLTFGTGELFF.